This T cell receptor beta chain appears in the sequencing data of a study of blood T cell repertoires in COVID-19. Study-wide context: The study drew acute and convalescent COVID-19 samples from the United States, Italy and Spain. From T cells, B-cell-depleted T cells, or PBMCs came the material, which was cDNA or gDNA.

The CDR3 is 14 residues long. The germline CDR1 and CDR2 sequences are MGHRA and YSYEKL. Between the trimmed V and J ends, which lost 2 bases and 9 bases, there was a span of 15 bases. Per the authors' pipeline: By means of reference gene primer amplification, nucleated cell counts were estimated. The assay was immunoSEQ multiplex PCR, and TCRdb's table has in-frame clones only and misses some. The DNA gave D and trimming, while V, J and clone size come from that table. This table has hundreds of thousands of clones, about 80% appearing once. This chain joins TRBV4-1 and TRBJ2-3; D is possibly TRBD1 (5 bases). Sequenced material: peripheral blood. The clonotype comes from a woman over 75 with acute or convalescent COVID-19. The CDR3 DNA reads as TGCGCCAGCAGCCAACCCAGGGTTCGGAACACGCAGTATTTT. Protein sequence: CASSQPRVRNTQYF.